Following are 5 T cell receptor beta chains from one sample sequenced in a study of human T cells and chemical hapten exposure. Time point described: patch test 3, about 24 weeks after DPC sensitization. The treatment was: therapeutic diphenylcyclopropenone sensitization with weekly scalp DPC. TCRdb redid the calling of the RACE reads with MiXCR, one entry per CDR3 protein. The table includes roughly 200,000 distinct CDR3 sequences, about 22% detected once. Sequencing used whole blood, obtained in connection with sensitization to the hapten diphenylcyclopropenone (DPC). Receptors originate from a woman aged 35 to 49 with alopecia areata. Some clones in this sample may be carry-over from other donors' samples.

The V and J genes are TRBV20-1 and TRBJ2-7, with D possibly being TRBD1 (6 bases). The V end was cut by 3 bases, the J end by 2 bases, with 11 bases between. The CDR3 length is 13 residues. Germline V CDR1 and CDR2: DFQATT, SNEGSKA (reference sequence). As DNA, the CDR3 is TGCAGTGCTAGTTTAACAGGGACCTACGAGCAGTACTTC. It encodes CSASLTGTYEQYF.

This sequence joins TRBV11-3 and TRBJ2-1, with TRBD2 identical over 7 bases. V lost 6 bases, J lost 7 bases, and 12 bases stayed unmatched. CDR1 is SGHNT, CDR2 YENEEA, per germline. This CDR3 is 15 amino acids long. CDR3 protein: CASSTTAGSWNEQFF. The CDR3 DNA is TGTGCCAGCAGTACTACAGCGGGATCATGGAATGAGCAGTTCTTC. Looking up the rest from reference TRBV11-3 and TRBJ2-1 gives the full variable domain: EAGVVQSPRYKIIEKKQPVAFWCNPISGHNTLYWYLQNLGQGPELLIRYENEEAVDDSQLPKDRFSAERLKGVDSTLKIQPAELGDSAVYLCASSTTAGSWNEQFFGPGTRLTVL.

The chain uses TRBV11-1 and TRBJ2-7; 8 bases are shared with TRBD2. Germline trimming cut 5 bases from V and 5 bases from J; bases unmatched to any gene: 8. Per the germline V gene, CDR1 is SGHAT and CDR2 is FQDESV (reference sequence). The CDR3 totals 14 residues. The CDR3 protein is CASSLGLAPDEQYF. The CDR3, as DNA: TGTGCCAGCAGCCTCGGACTAGCTCCAGACGAGCAGTACTTC.

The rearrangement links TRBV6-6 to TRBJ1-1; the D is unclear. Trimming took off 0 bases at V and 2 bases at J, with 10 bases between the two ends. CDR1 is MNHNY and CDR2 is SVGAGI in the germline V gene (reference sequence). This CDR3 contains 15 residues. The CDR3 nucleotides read TGTGCCAGCAGTTACTCGGTGCAGAGTAACACTGAAGCTTTCTTT. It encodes CASSYSVQSNTEAFF.

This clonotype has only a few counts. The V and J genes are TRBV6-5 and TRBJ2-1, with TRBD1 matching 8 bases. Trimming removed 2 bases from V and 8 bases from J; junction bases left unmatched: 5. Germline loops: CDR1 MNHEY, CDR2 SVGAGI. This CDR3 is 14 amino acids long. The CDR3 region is CASSYGPGGYEQFF. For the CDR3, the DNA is TGTGCCAGCAGTTACGGACCAGGGGGCTATGAGCAGTTCTTC.